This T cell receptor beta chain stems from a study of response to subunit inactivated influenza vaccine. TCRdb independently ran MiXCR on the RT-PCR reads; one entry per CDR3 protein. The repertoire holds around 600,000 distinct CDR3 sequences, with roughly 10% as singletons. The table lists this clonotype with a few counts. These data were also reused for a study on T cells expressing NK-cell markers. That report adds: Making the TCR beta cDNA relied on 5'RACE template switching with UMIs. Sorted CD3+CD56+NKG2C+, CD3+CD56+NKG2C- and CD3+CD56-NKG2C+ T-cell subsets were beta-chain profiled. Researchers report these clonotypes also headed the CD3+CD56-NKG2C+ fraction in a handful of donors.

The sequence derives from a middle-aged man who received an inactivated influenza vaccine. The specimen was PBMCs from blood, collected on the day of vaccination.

In nucleotides, the CDR3 is TGTGCCAGCCGTCGAGTGTCTAATGAAAAACTGTTTTTT. Its protein is CASRRVSNEKLFF. The J gene is TRBJ1-4, the V gene TRBV7-2; no reliable D call. CDR1 SGHTA and CDR2 FQGNSA come from the germline V gene. The CDR3 has 13 amino acids. V lost 8 bases, J lost 3 bases, and 10 bases lay in between.